This T cell receptor (beta chain) was recorded in a study of human T cells and chemical hapten exposure. Study details: A roughly 2 cm by roughly 2 cm inner upper arm patch received 2% DPC for sensitization.

In TCRdb, the RACE reads were re-called with MiXCR into one record per CDR3 protein. This sample has about 120,000 distinct CDR3 sequences; 9% to 14% occur once, and the top ten carry around 1.5%. There are 19 residues in the CDR3. V lost 0 bases, J lost 0 bases, and 8 bases stayed unmatched. Germline V CDR1 and CDR2: LGHNA, YNFKEQ. This clonotype was seen repeatedly, ten times or more. Time point here: patch test 1, 2 weeks after DPC sensitization. Sample treatment: therapeutic diphenylcyclopropenone sensitization with weekly scalp DPC. The genes are TRBV4-2 and TRBJ2-6; 7 nucleotides align to TRBD1. The input for sequencing was whole blood, taken in connection with sensitization to the hapten diphenylcyclopropenone (DPC). This receptor was identified in a woman between 50 and 59 years old with alopecia areata. Some clones in this sample may be carry-over from other donors' samples. This CDR3 is CASSQDPGQISSGANVLTF. DNA for the CDR3: TGTGCCAGCAGCCAAGACCCGGGACAGATAAGCTCTGGGGCCAACGTCCTGACTTTC.